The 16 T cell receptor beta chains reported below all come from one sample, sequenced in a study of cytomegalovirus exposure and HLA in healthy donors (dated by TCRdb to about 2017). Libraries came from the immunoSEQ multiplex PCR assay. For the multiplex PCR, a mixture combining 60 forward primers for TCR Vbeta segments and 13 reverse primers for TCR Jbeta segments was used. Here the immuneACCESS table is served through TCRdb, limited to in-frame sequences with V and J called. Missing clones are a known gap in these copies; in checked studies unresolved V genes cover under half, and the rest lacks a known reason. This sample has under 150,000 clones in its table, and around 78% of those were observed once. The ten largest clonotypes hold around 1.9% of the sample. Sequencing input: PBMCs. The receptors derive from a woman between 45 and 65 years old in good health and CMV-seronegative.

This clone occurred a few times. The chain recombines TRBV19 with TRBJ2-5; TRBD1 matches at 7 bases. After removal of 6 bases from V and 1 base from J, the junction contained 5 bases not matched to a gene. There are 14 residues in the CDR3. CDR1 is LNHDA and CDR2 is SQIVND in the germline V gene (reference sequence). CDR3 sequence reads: CASSLQGSQETQYF. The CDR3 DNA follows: TGTGCCAGTAGCCTACAGGGGTCCCAAGAGACCCAGTACTTC.

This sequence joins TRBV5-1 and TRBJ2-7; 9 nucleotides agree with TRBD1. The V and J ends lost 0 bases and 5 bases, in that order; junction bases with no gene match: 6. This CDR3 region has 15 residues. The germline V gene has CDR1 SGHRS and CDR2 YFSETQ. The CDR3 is CASSLVGQGLDEQYF. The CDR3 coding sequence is TGCGCCAGCAGCTTGGTTGGACAGGGGCTGGACGAGCAGTACTTC.

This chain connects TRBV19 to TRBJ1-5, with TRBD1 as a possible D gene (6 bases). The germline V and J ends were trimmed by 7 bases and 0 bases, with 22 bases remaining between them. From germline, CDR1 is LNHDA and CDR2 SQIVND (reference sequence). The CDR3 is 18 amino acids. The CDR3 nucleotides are TGTGCCAGTACCTCTCAGGACCTCAGGGGTTATAGCAATCAGCCCCAGCATTTT. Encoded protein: CASTSQDLRGYSNQPQHF.

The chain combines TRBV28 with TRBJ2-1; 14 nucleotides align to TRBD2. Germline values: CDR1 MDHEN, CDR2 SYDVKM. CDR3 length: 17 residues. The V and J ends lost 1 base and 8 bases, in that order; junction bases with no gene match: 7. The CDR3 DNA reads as TGTGCCAGCAGTTTATCCCAGGGACTAGCGGGAGTATATGAGCAGTTCTTC. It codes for CASSLSQGLAGVYEQFF.

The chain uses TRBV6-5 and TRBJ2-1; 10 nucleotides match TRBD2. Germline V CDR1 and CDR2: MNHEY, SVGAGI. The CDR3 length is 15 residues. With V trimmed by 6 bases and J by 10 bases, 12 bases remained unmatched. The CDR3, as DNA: TGTGCCAGCAGCCTGAGCGGGAGGGCCGTGCGGGAGCAGTTCTTC. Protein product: CASSLSGRAVREQFF.

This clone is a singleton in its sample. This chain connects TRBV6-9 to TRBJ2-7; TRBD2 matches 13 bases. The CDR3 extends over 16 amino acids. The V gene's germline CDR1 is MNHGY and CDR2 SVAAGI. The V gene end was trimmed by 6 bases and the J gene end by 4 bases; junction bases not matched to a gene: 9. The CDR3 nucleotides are TGTGCCAGCAGCACCCGGACTAGCGGGAGTCAGTACGAGCAGTACGTC. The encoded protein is CASSTRTSGSQYEQYV.

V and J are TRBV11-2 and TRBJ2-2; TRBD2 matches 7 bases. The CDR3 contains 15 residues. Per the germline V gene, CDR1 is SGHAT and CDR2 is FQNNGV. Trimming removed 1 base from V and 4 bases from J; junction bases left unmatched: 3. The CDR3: CASSLGGGSTGELFF. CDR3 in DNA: TGTGCCAGCAGCTTAGGGGGAGGGTCCACCGGGGAGCTGTTTTTT.

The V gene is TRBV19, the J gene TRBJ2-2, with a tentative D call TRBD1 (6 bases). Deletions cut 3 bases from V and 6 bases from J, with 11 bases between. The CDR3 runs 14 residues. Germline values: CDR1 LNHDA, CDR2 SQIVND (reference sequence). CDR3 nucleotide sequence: TGTGCCAGTAGTATGTCAGGGGCAGCCGGGGAGCTGTTTTTT. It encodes CASSMSGAAGELFF.

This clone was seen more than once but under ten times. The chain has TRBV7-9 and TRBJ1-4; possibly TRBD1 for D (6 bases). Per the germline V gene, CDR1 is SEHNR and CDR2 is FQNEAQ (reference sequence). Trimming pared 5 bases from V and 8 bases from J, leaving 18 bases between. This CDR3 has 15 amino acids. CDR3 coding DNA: TGTGCCAGCAGCCCACCCACAGGGATCGGAGAAAAACTGTTTTTT. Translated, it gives CASSPPTGIGEKLFF.

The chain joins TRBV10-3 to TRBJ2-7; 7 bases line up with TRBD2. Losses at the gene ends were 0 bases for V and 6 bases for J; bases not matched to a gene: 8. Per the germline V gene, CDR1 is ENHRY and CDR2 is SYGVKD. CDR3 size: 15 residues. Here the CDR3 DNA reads TGTGCCATCAGTGAGTCAGGGGCGGGAGTGGTCGAGCAGTACGTC. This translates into CAISESGAGVVEQYV.

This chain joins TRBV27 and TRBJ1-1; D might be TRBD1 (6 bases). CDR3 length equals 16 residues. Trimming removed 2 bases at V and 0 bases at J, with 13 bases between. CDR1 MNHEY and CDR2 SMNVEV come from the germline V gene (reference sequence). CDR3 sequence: CASSLLGGLMNTEAFF. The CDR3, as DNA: TGTGCCAGCAGTTTACTAGGGGGATTAATGAACACTGAAGCTTTCTTT.

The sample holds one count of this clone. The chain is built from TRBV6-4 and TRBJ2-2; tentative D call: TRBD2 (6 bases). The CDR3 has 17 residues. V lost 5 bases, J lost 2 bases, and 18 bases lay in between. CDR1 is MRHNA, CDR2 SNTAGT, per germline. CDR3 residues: CASSSRVSGPNTGELFF. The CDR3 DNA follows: TGTGCCAGCAGTTCCCGGGTTAGCGGTCCAAACACCGGGGAGCTGTTTTTT.

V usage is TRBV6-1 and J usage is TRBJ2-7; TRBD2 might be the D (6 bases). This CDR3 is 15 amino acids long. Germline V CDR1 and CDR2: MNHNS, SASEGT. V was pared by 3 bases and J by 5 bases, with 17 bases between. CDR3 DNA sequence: TGTGCCAGCAGTGACGGCGAGGAGGGGCGGCACGAGCAGTACGTC. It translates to CASSDGEEGRHEQYV.

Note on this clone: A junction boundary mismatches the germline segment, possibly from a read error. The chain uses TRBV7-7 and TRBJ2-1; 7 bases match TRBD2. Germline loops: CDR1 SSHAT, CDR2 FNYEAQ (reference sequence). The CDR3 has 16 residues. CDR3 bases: TGTGCTAGCAGCCAAGGGCTAGCGGCAGCCTACAATGAGCAGTTCTTC. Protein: CASSQGLAAAYNEQFF.

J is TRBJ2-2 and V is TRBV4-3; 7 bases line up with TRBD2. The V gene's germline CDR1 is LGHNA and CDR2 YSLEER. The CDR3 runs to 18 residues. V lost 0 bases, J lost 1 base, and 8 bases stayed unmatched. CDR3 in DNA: TGCGCCAGCAGCCAAGATCGGCGTGGCGGGGGGAACACCGGGGAGCTGTTTTTT. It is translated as CASSQDRRGGGNTGELFF.

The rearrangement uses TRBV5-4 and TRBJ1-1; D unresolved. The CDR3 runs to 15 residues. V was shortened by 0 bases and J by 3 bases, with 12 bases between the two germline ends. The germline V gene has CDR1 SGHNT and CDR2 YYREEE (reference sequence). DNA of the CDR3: TGTGCCAGCAGCTTGGCCGGGGTTGTTTACACTGAAGCTTTCTTT. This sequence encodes CASSLAGVVYTEAFF. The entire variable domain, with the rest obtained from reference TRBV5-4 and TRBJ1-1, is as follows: ETGVTQSPTHLIKTRGQQVTLRCSSQSGHNTVSWYQQALGQGPQFIFQYYREEENGRGNFPPRFSGLQFPNYSSELNVNALELDDSALYLCASSLAGVVYTEAFFGQGTRLTVV.